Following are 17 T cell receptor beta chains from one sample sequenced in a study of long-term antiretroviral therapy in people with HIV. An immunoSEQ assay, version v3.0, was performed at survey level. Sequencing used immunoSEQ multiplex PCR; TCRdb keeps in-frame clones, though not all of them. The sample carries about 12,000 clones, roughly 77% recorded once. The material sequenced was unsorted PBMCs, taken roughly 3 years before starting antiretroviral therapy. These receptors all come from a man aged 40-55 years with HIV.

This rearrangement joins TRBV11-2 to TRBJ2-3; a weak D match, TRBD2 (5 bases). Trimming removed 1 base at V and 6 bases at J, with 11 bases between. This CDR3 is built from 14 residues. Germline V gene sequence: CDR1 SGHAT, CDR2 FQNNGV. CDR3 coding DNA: TGTGCCAGCAGCTTAGCAGCGGTCGTGGATACGCAGTATTTT. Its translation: CASSLAAVVDTQYF.

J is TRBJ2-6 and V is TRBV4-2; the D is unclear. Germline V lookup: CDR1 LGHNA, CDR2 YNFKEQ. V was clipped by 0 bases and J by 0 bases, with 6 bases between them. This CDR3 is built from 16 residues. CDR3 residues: CASSQDAGSGANVLTF. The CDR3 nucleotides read TGTGCCAGCAGCCAAGATGCCGGCTCTGGGGCCAACGTCCTGACTTTC.

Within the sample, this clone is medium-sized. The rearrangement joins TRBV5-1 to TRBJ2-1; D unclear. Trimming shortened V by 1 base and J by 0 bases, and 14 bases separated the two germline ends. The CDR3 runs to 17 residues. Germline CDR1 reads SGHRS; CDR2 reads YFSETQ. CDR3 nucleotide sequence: TGCGCCAGCAGCTTGACCGCCTCGGGCAGCTCCTACAATGAGCAGTTCTTC. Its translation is CASSLTASGSSYNEQFF.

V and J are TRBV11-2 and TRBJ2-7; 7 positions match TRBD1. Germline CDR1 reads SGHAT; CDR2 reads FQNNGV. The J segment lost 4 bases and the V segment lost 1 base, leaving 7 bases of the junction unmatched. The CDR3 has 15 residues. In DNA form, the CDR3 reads TGTGCCAGCAGCTTAGCCCGGGACAGAGGGTACGAGCAGTACTTC. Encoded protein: CASSLARDRGYEQYF.

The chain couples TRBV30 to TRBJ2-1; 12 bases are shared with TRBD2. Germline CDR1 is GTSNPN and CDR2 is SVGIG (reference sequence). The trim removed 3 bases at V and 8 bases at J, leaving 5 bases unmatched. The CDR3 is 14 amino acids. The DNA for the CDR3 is TGTGCCTGGAGCCTAGCGGGAGGGCCTTATGAGCAGTTCTTC. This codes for CAWSLAGGPYEQFF.

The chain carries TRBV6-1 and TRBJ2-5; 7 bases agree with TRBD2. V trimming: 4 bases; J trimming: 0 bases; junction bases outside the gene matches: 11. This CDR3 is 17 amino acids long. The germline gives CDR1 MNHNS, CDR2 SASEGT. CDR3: CASSVGSLAEYQETQYF. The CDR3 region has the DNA TGTGCCAGCAGTGTAGGTTCTCTAGCGGAGTACCAAGAGACCCAGTACTTC.

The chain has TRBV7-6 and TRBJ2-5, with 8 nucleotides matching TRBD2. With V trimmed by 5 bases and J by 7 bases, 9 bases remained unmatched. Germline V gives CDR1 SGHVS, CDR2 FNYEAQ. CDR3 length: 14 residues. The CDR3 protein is CASSVGAGGGTQYF. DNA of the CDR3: TGTGCCAGCAGCGTAGGGGCGGGAGGAGGGACCCAGTACTTC.

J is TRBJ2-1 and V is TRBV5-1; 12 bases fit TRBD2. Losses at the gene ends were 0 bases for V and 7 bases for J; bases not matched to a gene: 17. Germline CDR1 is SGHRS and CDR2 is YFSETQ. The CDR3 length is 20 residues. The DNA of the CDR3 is TGCGCCAGCAGCTTGGAAGGAGCAATGTTCCGCCTAGCGGGGGGGAATGAGCAGTTCTTC. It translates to CASSLEGAMFRLAGGNEQFF. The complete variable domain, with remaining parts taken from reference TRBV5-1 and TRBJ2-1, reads KAGVTQTPRYLIKTRGQQVTLSCSPISGHRSVSWYQQTPGQGLQFLFEYFSETQRNKGNFPGRFSGRQFSNSRSEMNVSTLELGDSALYLCASSLEGAMFRLAGGNEQFFGPGTRLTVL.

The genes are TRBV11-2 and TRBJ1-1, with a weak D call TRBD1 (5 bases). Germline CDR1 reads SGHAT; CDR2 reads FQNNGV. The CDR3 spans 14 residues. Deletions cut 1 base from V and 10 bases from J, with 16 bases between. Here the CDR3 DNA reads TGTGCCAGCAGCTTAGTTGTTTTGGGTGGGGGAGCTTTCTTT. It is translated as CASSLVVLGGGAFF.

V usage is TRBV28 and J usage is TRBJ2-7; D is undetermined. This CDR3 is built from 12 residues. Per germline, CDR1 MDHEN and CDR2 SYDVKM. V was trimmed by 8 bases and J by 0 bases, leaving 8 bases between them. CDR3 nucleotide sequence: TGTGCCAGCGGGGTAAGCTCCTACGAGCAGTACTTC. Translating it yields CASGVSSYEQYF. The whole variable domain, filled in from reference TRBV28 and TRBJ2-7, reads DVKVTQSSRYLVKRTGEKVFLECVQDMDHENMFWYRQDPGLGLRLIYFSYDVKMKEKGDIPEGYSVSREKKERFSLILESASTNQTSMYLCASGVSSYEQYFGPGTRLTVT.

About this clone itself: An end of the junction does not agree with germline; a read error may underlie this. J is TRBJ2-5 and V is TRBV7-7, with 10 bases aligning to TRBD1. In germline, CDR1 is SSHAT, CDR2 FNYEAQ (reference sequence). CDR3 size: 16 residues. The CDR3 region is CASSSPGQGRLETQYF. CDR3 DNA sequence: TGTGCTAGCAGCTCCCCGGGACAGGGGAGATTAGAGACCCAGTACTTC.

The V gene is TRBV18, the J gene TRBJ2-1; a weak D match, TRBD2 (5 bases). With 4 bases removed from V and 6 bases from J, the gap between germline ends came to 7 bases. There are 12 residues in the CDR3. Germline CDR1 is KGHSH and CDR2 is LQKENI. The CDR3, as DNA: TGTGCCAGCTCACTGGGAGTCAATGAGCAGTTCTTC. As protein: CASSLGVNEQFF.

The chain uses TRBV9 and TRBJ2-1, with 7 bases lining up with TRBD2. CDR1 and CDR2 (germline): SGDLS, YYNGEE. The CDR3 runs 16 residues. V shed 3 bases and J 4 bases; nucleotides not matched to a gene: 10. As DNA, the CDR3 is TGTGCCAGCAGCGCAGTCCCCGTGGGGGGGTACAATGAGCAGTTCTTC. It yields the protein CASSAVPVGGYNEQFF.

The CDR3 sequence: CACNRGLNYGYTF. The CDR3 bases are TGTGCCTGCAACAGGGGGCTAAACTATGGCTACACCTTC. V gene TRBV30 combines with J gene TRBJ1-2, with 9 bases aligning to TRBD1. This CDR3 spans 13 amino acids. Trimming took 6 bases from V and 2 from J; bases not matched to a gene: 4. The germline V gene has CDR1 GTSNPN and CDR2 SVGIG (reference sequence).

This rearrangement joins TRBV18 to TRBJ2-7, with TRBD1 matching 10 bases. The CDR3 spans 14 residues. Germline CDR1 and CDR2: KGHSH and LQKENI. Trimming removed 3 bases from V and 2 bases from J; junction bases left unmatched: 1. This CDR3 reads CASSPGQGTYEQYF. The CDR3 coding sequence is TGTGCCAGCTCACCGGGACAGGGGACCTACGAGCAGTACTTC. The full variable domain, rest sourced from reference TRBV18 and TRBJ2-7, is NAGVMQNPRHLVRRRGQEARLRCSPMKGHSHVYWYRQLPEEGLKFMVYLQKENIIDESGMPKERFSAEFPKEGPSILRIQQVVRGDSAAYFCASSPGQGTYEQYFGPGTRLTVT.

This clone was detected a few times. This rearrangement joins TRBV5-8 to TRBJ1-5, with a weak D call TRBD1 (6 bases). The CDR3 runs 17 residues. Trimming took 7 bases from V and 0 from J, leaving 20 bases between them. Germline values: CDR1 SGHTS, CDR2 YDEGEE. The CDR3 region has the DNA TGTGCCAGCGTGCCGTTCCCGGGACACCATAGCAATCAGCCCCAGCATTTT. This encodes CASVPFPGHHSNQPQHF.

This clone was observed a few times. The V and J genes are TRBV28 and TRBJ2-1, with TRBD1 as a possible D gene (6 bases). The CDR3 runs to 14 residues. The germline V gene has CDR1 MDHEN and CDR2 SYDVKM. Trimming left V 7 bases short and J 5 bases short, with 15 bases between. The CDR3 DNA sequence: TGTGCCAGCAAAAAGCACCGGGACAACAATGAGCAGTTCTTC. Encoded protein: CASKKHRDNNEQFF.